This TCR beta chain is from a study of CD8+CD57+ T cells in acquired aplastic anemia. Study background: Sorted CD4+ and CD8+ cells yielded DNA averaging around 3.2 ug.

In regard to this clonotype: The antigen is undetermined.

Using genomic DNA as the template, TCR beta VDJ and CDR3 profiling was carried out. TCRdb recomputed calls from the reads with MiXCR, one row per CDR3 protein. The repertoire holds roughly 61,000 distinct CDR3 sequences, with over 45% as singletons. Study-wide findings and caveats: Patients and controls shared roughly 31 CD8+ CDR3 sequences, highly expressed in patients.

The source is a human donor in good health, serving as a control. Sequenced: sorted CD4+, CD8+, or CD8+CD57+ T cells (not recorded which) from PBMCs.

The CDR3 sequence is CASSLGTTVDEQYF. CDR3 nucleotide sequence: TGTGCCAGCAGCTTAGGGACTACGGTCGACGAGCAGTACTTC. J is TRBJ2-7 and V is TRBV7-8, with a possible D match to TRBD2 (6 bases). V was pared by 1 base and J by 5 bases, with 12 bases between. CDR1 and CDR2 (germline): SGHVS, FQNEAQ. CDR3 size: 14 residues.